This entry lists 21 T cell receptor beta chains sequenced from one sample in a study of chemoradiotherapy in HPV16-positive cancers. TCRdb's table, derived via immunoSEQ multiplex PCR, lists solely in-frame clones and lacks some. The sample gives more than 15,000 clones, about four fifths of which show up once; about a tenth is in the top ten. Sample collection was performed from a patient who underwent chemoradiotherapy. The receptor source for this set is a human donor with HPV-associated anogenital cancer.

The V call is TRBV28, the J call TRBJ1-1; TRBD1 aligns across 11 bases. The CDR3 has 15 amino acids. Germline assignment: CDR1 MDHEN and CDR2 SYDVKM. Trimming at V came to 6 bases and at J to 5 bases, leaving 8 bases not matched to a gene. The CDR3 DNA reads TGTGCCAGCAGCTCCGGGACAGGGGGGTATACTGAAGCTTTCTTT. Protein product: CASSSGTGGYTEAFF.

This clone was detected once. V gene TRBV19 combines with J gene TRBJ1-1; 8 nucleotides match TRBD1. V was pared by 5 bases and J by 0 bases, with 8 bases of the junction left unmatched. The CDR3 has 16 amino acids. Germline CDR1 is LNHDA and CDR2 is SQIVND (reference sequence). CDR3: CASSPRTGRMNTEAFF. CDR3 coding DNA: TGTGCCAGTAGTCCCCGGACAGGGCGGATGAACACTGAAGCTTTCTTT.

This clone came up a few times. The chain combines TRBV5-1 with TRBJ2-7; 9 bases agree with TRBD2. Germline-derived CDR1 and CDR2 are SGHRS and YFSETQ. V lost 5 bases, J lost 7 bases, and 13 bases stayed unmatched. This CDR3 is built from 15 residues. DNA of the CDR3: TGCGCCAGCAGGCGTTCCGGGACTAGCTTGGGGGAGCAGTACTTC. Protein sequence: CASRRSGTSLGEQYF.

The V and J genes are TRBV4-3 and TRBJ1-2; 8 positions match TRBD1. V lost 0 bases to trimming and J lost 7 bases; unmatched junction nucleotides: 7. The germline gives CDR1 LGHNA, CDR2 YSLEER. The CDR3 loop spans 15 amino acids. CDR3 coding DNA: TGCGCCAGCAGCCAAGAGCTTCAGGGGGCCCGTGGCTACACCTTC. Translated, it gives CASSQELQGARGYTF.

This sequence joins TRBV28 and TRBJ1-5, with D possibly TRBD1 on 5 matching bases. The V end lost 3 bases, the J end lost 2 bases, and 11 bases lay between the germline ends. The CDR3 is 15 amino acids. The V gene's germline CDR1 is MDHEN and CDR2 SYDVKM. Here the CDR3 reads CASSLRQGGNQPQHF. The CDR3 DNA reads as TGTGCCAGCAGTTTGAGGCAGGGTGGCAATCAGCCCCAGCATTTT.

A few counts support this clone. The CDR3 reads CASSEGSDLPLHF. As DNA, the CDR3 is TGTGCCAGCAGCGAAGGTTCTGATCTCCCCCTCCACTTT. The rearrangement joins TRBV7-2 to TRBJ1-6; D gene unclear. The CDR3 is 13 amino acids. V lost 5 bases and J 13 bases, leaving 15 bases between the germline ends. Germline lookup yields CDR1 SGHTA and CDR2 FQGNSA.

The J gene is TRBJ2-3, the V gene TRBV6-4; D gene unclear. The germline V gene has CDR1 MRHNA and CDR2 SNTAGT. Trimming shortened V by 4 bases and J by 4 bases, and 12 bases separated the two germline ends. The CDR3 covers 14 residues. The CDR3 coding sequence is TGTGCCAGCAGTGTTGTGGAGAATTCAGATACGCAGTATTTT. Protein sequence: CASSVVENSDTQYF.

Only one count was recorded for this clone. This chain connects TRBV18 to TRBJ1-3; a weak D match, TRBD1 (5 bases). The germline gives CDR1 KGHSH, CDR2 LQKENI. This CDR3 is built from 13 residues. V lost 3 bases and J lost 8, with 11 bases in between. The CDR3 DNA sequence: TGTGCCAGCTCACCCAGGGATACAGACACCATATATTTT. Translation gives CASSPRDTDTIYF.

The rearrangement joins TRBV4-3 to TRBJ2-1; 8 positions match TRBD2. Trimming cost V 2 bases and J 7 bases; bases outside gene matches: 13. Germline CDR1 and CDR2: LGHNA and YSLEER. CDR3 length: 17 amino acids. CDR3 nucleotide sequence: TGCGCCAGCAGCCAACTACTCGGGGGGGCCGAAAGGAATGAGCAGTTCTTC. It encodes CASSQLLGGAERNEQFF.

This clone was found a few times. The rearrangement uses TRBV5-4 and TRBJ2-1; the D is unclear. Trimming cost V 4 bases and J 0 bases, with 11 bases left between them. The CDR3 loop spans 15 amino acids. Germline lookup yields CDR1 SGHNT and CDR2 YYREEE (reference sequence). For the CDR3, the DNA is TGTGCCAGCAGCCCCGACTGGAGCTCCTACAATGAGCAGTTCTTC. Translated, it gives CASSPDWSSYNEQFF.

In its sample, this clone was seen a few times. This chain joins TRBV4-2 and TRBJ2-1, with 10 bases lining up with TRBD2. Germline-derived CDR1 and CDR2 are LGHNA and YNFKEQ. This CDR3 has 16 amino acids. Trimming took 4 bases from V and 8 from J; bases not matched to a gene: 11. The CDR3 nucleotides are TGTGCCAGCAGCCGCGGGGCTAGCGGGGGTCTCGATGAGCAGTTCTTC. Amino acids: CASSRGASGGLDEQFF.

V is TRBV28 and J is TRBJ1-2, with 10 bases lining up with TRBD1. This CDR3 has 15 amino acids. After removal of 2 bases from V and 4 bases from J, the junction contained 4 bases not matched to a gene. CDR1 MDHEN and CDR2 SYDVKM come from the germline V gene. In DNA form, the CDR3 reads TGTGCCAGCAGTTTACCCGGGACAGGGGCCTATGGCTACACCTTC. It codes for CASSLPGTGAYGYTF.

V usage is TRBV5-1 and J usage is TRBJ1-4; weak D call: TRBD1 (5 bases). The germline V and J ends were trimmed by 3 bases and 8 bases, with 14 bases remaining between them. Germline CDR1 is SGHRS and CDR2 is YFSETQ. This CDR3 region has 14 residues. The CDR3, as DNA: TGCGCCAGCAGCTCAATGCCGGGGCCGGAAAAACTGTTTTTT. Protein sequence: CASSSMPGPEKLFF.

The CDR3 here is CASSSWTGGNLEQYF. CDR3 sequence (DNA): TGTGCCAGCAGCTCCTGGACAGGGGGTAATTTGGAGCAGTACTTC. V gene TRBV7-9 combines with J gene TRBJ2-7; the match to TRBD1 covers 10 bases. Germline V lookup: CDR1 SEHNR, CDR2 FQNEAQ (reference sequence). V was pared by 4 bases and J by 7 bases, with 10 bases of the junction left unmatched. The CDR3 covers 15 residues.

CDR3 coding DNA: TGCGCCAGCAGCTTGGGGTCTAGCGGGGGAGGAGAGACCCAGTACTTC. It specifies CASSLGSSGGGETQYF. This rearrangement joins TRBV5-1 to TRBJ2-5; TRBD2 matches at 10 bases. V lost 0 bases and J lost 4; bases outside the gene matches: 6. CDR3 length equals 16 residues. Germline loops: CDR1 SGHRS, CDR2 YFSETQ.

The V gene is TRBV4-2, the J gene TRBJ1-1; D not resolved. V lost 4 bases and J 0 bases, leaving 12 bases between the germline ends. This CDR3 has 15 residues. The germline V gene encodes CDR1 LGHNA and CDR2 YNFKEQ. The CDR3 DNA is TGTGCCAGCAGCCCCAAGGAGTGGATGAACACTGAAGCTTTCTTT. This gives the protein CASSPKEWMNTEAFF.

A remark on this clone: Other DNA sequences within the sample encode an identical CDR3. Written as DNA, the CDR3 is TGTGCCAGCAGCCCACCGACAGGGTCTTACGAGCAGTACTTC. This translates into CASSPPTGSYEQYF. The chain links TRBV7-9 to TRBJ2-7; 7 nucleotides agree with TRBD1. V was clipped by 5 bases and J by 4 bases; unmatched bases: 8. Germline CDR1 and CDR2: SEHNR and FQNEAQ (reference sequence). The CDR3 has 14 amino acids.

The rearrangement joins TRBV2 to TRBJ2-5; D perhaps matches TRBD1 (6 bases). The length of the CDR3 is 14 residues. V dropped 7 bases and J dropped 3 bases, with 15 bases sitting between them. Germline-derived CDR1 and CDR2 are SNHLY and FYNNEI. CDR3 region: CASKGQSSEETQYF. The CDR3 region has the DNA TGTGCCAGCAAAGGACAGAGCAGTGAAGAGACCCAGTACTTC.

The chain carries TRBV30 and TRBJ1-5; 10 positions match TRBD1. CDR3 size: 17 residues. J lost 3 bases, V lost 2 bases, and 10 bases had no gene match. The V gene's germline CDR1 is GTSNPN and CDR2 SVGIG (reference sequence). CDR3 amino acids: CAWSSGQGNGANQPQHF. CDR3 coding DNA: TGTGCCTGGAGTTCGGGACAGGGGAACGGGGCCAATCAGCCCCAGCATTTT.

This clone was seen only once. V is TRBV19 and J is TRBJ1-5; 9 positions agree with TRBD1. This CDR3 region has 15 residues. Germline CDR1 reads LNHDA; CDR2 reads SQIVND (reference sequence). The V gene end was trimmed by 5 bases and the J gene end by 4 bases; junction bases not matched to a gene: 6. The CDR3 loop reads CASSPNRGRNQPQHF. Here the CDR3 DNA reads TGTGCCAGTAGTCCCAACAGGGGGCGGAATCAGCCCCAGCATTTT.

The chain uses TRBV5-4 and TRBJ2-1, with a tentative D call TRBD2 (7 bases). Trimming removed 0 bases from V and 9 bases from J, with 10 bases in between. The CDR3 sequence is 13 residues long. Germline V gene sequence: CDR1 SGHNT, CDR2 YYREEE (reference sequence). The CDR3 region is CASSLGGGIEQFF. The CDR3 DNA is TGTGCCAGCAGCTTGGGGGGGGGCATTGAGCAGTTCTTC.